This entry features one T cell receptor beta chain sequence. Method: immunoSEQ multiplex PCR; TCRdb's copy keeps in-frame clones and lacks some. The sample holds some 74,000 clones; 83% are singletons and the top ten take 15% to 17%. CDR3 size: 12 residues. V was cut by 3 bases and J by 10 bases, with 9 bases left in between. Germline CDR1 is SGHAT and CDR2 is FQDESV (reference sequence). These data are taken from a study of control samples from healthy donors and cancer patients. Sequencing input: blood. This receptor was identified in a man between 60 and 70 years old in good health. V is TRBV11-1 and J is TRBJ2-2, with D perhaps assigned TRBD1 or TRBD2 (6 bases each). CDR3 in DNA: TGTGCCAGCAGCTTCGGGGGCGTGGAGCTGTTTTTT. Protein sequence: CASSFGGVELFF.